What follows are 17 T cell receptor beta chains derived from one specimen sequenced in a study of blood T cell repertoires in COVID-19. Only in-frame clones appear in the TCRdb table, and some are missing; sequencing was by immunoSEQ multiplex PCR. The sample lists 250,000 or so clones; roughly 86% were seen once. The source material was peripheral blood. These receptors were collected from a woman in her sixties or seventies with active or convalescent COVID-19.

This clone was observed once. The rearrangement links TRBV6-6 to TRBJ1-4; TRBD1 matches 7 bases. Looked up from germline, CDR1 is MNHNY and CDR2 is SVGAGI (reference sequence). V shed 5 bases, J shed 0 bases, and the junction held 9 bases outside the gene matches. The length of the CDR3 is 17 residues. CDR3 residues: CASSRGTGVSTNEKLFF. CDR3 in DNA: TGTGCCAGCAGTCGGGGAACAGGGGTCTCAACTAATGAAAAACTGTTTTTT.

The gene calls are TRBV6-2 or TRBV6-3 and TRBJ2-3, with 10 bases that match TRBD1. This CDR3 region has 16 residues. In germline, CDR1 is MNHEY, CDR2 SVGEGT. V dropped 5 bases and J dropped 2; count of bases not matched to a gene: 7. CDR3 nucleotides: TGTGCCAGCAGTCCGCGGGACAGGGGTTTCACAGATACGCAGTATTTT. As protein: CASSPRDRGFTDTQYF.

The rearrangement links TRBV27 to TRBJ2-1; 7 nucleotides agree with TRBD2. Germline V CDR1 and CDR2: MNHEY, SMNVEV (reference sequence). The trim removed 1 base at V and 7 bases at J, leaving 10 bases unmatched. The CDR3 runs 16 residues. Here the CDR3 reads CASSLWGLTFMNEQFF. In DNA, the CDR3 is TGTGCCAGCAGTTTATGGGGACTAACGTTTATGAATGAGCAGTTCTTC.

The rearrangement joins TRBV4-3 to TRBJ2-6; D possibly corresponds to TRBD1 (6 bases). With 0 bases removed from V and 0 bases from J, the gap between germline ends came to 18 bases. This CDR3 has 20 residues. Per the germline V gene, CDR1 is LGHNA and CDR2 is YSLEER. As DNA, the CDR3 is TGCGCCAGCAGCCAAGATCTTACAGGGATGCTAAGCTCTGGGGCCAACGTCCTGACTTTC. Translated: CASSQDLTGMLSSGANVLTF.

This chain joins TRBV6-1 and TRBJ1-2; no definite D call. Trimming shortened V by 0 bases and J by 8 bases, and 4 bases separated the two germline ends. The CDR3 has 11 amino acids. Germline V gives CDR1 MNHNS, CDR2 SASEGT. The CDR3 reads CASSEAGGYTF. As DNA, the CDR3 is TGTGCCAGCAGTGAAGCGGGCGGCTACACCTTC.

This clone has only one observation. The genes are TRBV11-1 and TRBJ1-2; D ambiguous. The CDR3 has 12 amino acids. Germline values: CDR1 SGHAT, CDR2 FQDESV (reference sequence). V gave up 4 bases and J gave up 6 bases, with 9 bases separating them. CDR3 in amino acids: CASSSIGDGYTF. CDR3 DNA: TGTGCCAGCAGCTCGATCGGGGATGGCTACACCTTC.

This clone has only one observation. The chain has TRBV10-1 and TRBJ1-4; tentative D call: TRBD1 (5 bases). The CDR3 is made up of 15 amino acids. CDR1 is WNHNN, CDR2 SYGVQD, per germline (reference sequence). V was cut by 3 bases and J by 1 base, with 9 bases left in between. The CDR3 is CASSEGRGTNEKLFF. CDR3 nucleotide sequence: TGCGCCAGCAGTGAAGGAAGGGGAACTAATGAAAAACTGTTTTTT.

V usage is TRBV6-5 and J usage is TRBJ2-7, with a weak D call TRBD2 (5 bases). The CDR3 spans 15 residues. V was pared by 0 bases and J by 3 bases, with 12 bases between. Germline V CDR1 and CDR2: MNHEY, SVGAGI. CDR3 region: CASSYSGSSNYEQYF. In DNA form, the CDR3 reads TGTGCCAGCAGTTACTCGGGGAGCTCCAACTACGAGCAGTACTTC.

The chain combines TRBV6-5 with TRBJ1-5; D is unresolved. V shed 5 bases and J shed 1 base, with 12 bases lying between them. Germline V gene data show CDR1 as MNHEY and CDR2 as SVGAGI. The CDR3 runs 15 residues. CDR3: CASSPTAGSNQPQHF. Written as DNA, the CDR3 is TGTGCCAGCAGTCCCACTGCCGGGAGCAATCAGCCCCAGCATTTT.

The rearrangement joins TRBV19 to TRBJ1-1; 7 nucleotides align to TRBD1. Trimming removed 6 bases from V and 14 bases from J; junction bases left unmatched: 18. This CDR3 has 14 residues. The germline CDR1 and CDR2 sequences are LNHDA and SQIVND (reference sequence). The chain's CDR3 is CASSGDSTLLEGFF. The CDR3 DNA is TGTGCCAGTAGCGGGGACAGCACCTTACTGGAGGGATTCTTT.

The chain employs TRBV12-3 or TRBV12-4 and TRBJ2-7; the D gene is possibly TRBD1 (6 bases). Trimming stripped 5 bases from V and 3 bases from J, with 8 bases between. This CDR3 contains 12 residues. The CDR3 coding sequence is TGTGCCAGCAGTCGACAGGACTACGAGCAGTACTTC. Its protein is CASSRQDYEQYF.

The CDR3 sequence is CASSLGHLVDGYTF. The CDR3 DNA follows: TGCGCCAGCAGCTTAGGACACTTGGTGGATGGCTACACCTTC. The V and J genes are TRBV5-1 and TRBJ1-2; the D gene is possibly TRBD1 (5 bases). CDR1 and CDR2 (germline): SGHRS, YFSETQ. The CDR3 consists of 14 residues. V lost 2 bases and J lost 6, with 14 bases in between.

This clone came up once. J is TRBJ2-1 and V is TRBV7-2, with a tentative D call TRBD2 (6 bases). V was shortened by 1 base and J by 10 bases, with 11 bases between the two germline ends. Germline CDR1 is SGHTA and CDR2 is FQGNSA. The CDR3 totals 13 residues. This CDR3 is CASSLVGGSEQFF. CDR3 in DNA: TGTGCCAGCAGCTTAGTCGGGGGATCCGAGCAGTTCTTC.

This rearrangement joins TRBV7-2 to TRBJ2-5; 9 bases are a match to TRBD1. This CDR3 spans 14 amino acids. V dropped 7 bases and J dropped 7; count of bases not matched to a gene: 10. The V gene's germline CDR1 is SGHTA and CDR2 FQGNSA. CDR3 residues: CASTLGQGHGTQYF. The CDR3 nucleotides are TGTGCCAGCACCCTGGGACAGGGTCACGGGACCCAGTACTTC.

This clone has just a few counts. The chain carries TRBV4-3 and TRBJ1-1; the match to TRBD1 covers 10 bases. V trimming: 4 bases; J trimming: 8 bases; junction bases outside the gene matches: 10. From germline, CDR1 is LGHNA and CDR2 YSLEER. The length of the CDR3 is 15 residues. The CDR3 region has the DNA TGCGCCAGCAGCCGAGTGACCGGGACAGGGGTGGAAGCTTTCTTT. It specifies CASSRVTGTGVEAFF.

This clone was counted between two and nine times. The chain links TRBV6-4 to TRBJ1-2, with 11 bases matching TRBD1. V was clipped by 5 bases and J by 8 bases; unmatched bases: 7. The CDR3 is made up of 14 amino acids. The V gene's germline CDR1 is MRHNA and CDR2 SNTAGT. The CDR3 sequence: CASSPWTGGGGYTF. For the CDR3, the DNA is TGTGCCAGCAGTCCCTGGACAGGGGGCGGCGGCTACACCTTC.

This clone appeared once. The V gene is TRBV6-5, the J gene TRBJ2-7; TRBD2 agrees at 8 bases. J gave up 2 bases and V 7 bases, and 4 bases lay outside the gene matches. This CDR3 region has 13 residues. CDR1 MNHEY and CDR2 SVGAGI come from the germline V gene. The DNA for the CDR3 is TGTGCCAGCACAGCGGGGGCCCCCTACGAGCAGTACTTC. Amino acids: CASTAGAPYEQYF.